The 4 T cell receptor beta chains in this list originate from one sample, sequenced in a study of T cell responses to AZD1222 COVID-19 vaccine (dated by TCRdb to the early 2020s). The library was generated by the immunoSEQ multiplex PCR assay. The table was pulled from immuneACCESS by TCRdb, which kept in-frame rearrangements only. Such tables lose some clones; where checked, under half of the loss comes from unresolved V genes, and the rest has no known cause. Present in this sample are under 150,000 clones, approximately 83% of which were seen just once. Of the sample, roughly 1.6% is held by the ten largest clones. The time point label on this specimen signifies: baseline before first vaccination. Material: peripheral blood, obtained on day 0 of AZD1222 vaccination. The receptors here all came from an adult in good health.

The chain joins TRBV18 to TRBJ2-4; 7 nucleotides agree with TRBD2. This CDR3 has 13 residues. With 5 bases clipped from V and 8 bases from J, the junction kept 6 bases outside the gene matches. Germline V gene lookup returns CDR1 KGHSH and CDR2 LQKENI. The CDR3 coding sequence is TGTGCCAGCTCAAACCAGGGAGGGGACATTCAGTACTTC. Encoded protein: CASSNQGGDIQYF. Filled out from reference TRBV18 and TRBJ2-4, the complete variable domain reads NAGVMQNPRHLVRRRGQEARLRCSPMKGHSHVYWYRQLPEEGLKFMVYLQKENIIDESGMPKERFSAEFPKEGPSILRIQQVVRGDSAAYFCASSNQGGDIQYFGAGTRLSVL.

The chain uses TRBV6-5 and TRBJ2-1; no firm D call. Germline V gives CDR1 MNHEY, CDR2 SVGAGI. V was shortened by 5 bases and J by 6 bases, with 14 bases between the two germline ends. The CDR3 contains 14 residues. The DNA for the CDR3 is TGTGCCAGCAGTCGGAATGTGGCCGCCAATGAGCAGTTCTTC. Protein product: CASSRNVAANEQFF.

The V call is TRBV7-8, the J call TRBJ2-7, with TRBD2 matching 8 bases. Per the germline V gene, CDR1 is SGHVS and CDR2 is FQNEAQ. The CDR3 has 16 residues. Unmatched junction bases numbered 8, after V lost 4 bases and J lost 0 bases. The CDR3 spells CASSSYSGVTSYEQYF. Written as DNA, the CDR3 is TGTGCCAGCAGCTCTTATAGCGGGGTGACCTCCTACGAGCAGTACTTC.

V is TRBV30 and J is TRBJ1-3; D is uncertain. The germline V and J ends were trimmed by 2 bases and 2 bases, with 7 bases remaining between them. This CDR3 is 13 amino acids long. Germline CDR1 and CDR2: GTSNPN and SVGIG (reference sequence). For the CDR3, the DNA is TGTGCCTGGAGTAGGAACACTGGAAACACCATATATTTT. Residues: CAWSRNTGNTIYF.